This TCR beta chain was sequenced for a study of T cells after yellow fever vaccination. TCRdb re-analysed the 5' RACE reads in MiXCR, keeping a single row per CDR3 protein. The sample lists some 80,000 distinct CDR3 sequences, roughly 13% occurring once. The TCR comes from a man younger than 35 who received the YFV17D yellow fever vaccine. The starting material was CD8+ T cells not binding an NS4B(214-222) dextramer, sorted from PBMCs, obtained about 20 days after the first yellow fever vaccination.

The DNA for the CDR3 is TGTGCCAGCAGCTTATCGGGTTCGGTTGGGGATACGCAGTATTTT. Protein product: CASSLSGSVGDTQYF. The J gene is TRBJ2-3, the V gene TRBV11-3, with no clear D. From germline, CDR1 is SGHNT and CDR2 YENEEA. The V gene lost 2 bases and the J gene lost 6 bases, with 15 bases spanning the gap. CDR3 length equals 15 residues.